The rows below give T cell receptor beta chains drawn from one sample of a study of cytomegalovirus exposure and HLA in healthy donors. Libraries were prepared by immunoSEQ multiplex PCR; TCRdb keeps only in-frame clonotypes and omits some of them. This sample yields roughly 98,000 clones, of which about 80% are seen a single time; about 10% belongs to the top ten. Sequenced material: PBMCs. The receptors were sampled from a man between 18 and 35 years old in good health and CMV-seropositive. The CDR3 runs from the conserved cysteine through the conserved F or W. A D gene is named only where the DNA matches it firmly. A row's size may be missing; if present it is once, few, many or a size class.

j_call: TRBJ2-2
cdr3_length: 17
d_call: TRBD2
v_call: TRBV2
clone_size: few
cdr3_nt: TGTGCCAGCAGTGTGGTAGCGGGGGGTCCGAACACCGGGGAGCTGTTTTTT
cdr3_aa: CASSVVAGGPNTGELFF

j_call: TRBJ1-2
cdr3_length: 15
d_call: TRBD1
v_call: TRBV4-2
clone_size: NA
cdr3_nt: TGTGCCAGCAGCCAGGCTAGACAGGGGGTCTATGGCTACACCTTC
cdr3_aa: CASSQARQGVYGYTF

j_call: TRBJ2-7
cdr3_length: 14
d_call: TRBD1
v_call: TRBV19
clone_size: NA
cdr3_nt: TGTGCCAGTAGTGACGGACAGGGGAGGTACGAGCAGTACTTC
cdr3_aa: CASSDGQGRYEQYF

j_call: TRBJ2-2
cdr3_length: 17
d_call: TRBD2
v_call: TRBV4-2
clone_size: NA
cdr3_nt: TGTGCCAGCAGCCAAGTCCTAGCGGGGGGGCTTACCGGGGAGCTGTTTTTT
cdr3_aa: CASSQVLAGGLTGELFF

j_call: TRBJ2-2
cdr3_length: 14
d_call: NA
v_call: TRBV19
clone_size: NA
cdr3_nt: TGTGCCAGTAGTCTGAGACAGGACTCCGGGGAGCTGTTTTTT
cdr3_aa: CASSLRQDSGELFF

j_call: TRBJ1-1
cdr3_length: 16
d_call: TRBD1
v_call: TRBV7-6
clone_size: NA
cdr3_nt: TGTGCCAGCAGCTTAGTGTTTCAGGGGGTGGACACTGAAGCTTTCTTT
cdr3_aa: CASSLVFQGVDTEAFF

j_call: TRBJ2-3
cdr3_length: 17
d_call: NA
v_call: TRBV12-5
clone_size: NA
cdr3_nt: TGTGCTAGTGGTTTGGAAAGAGGGGGGGCAGGCACAGATACGCAGTATTTT
cdr3_aa: CASGLERGGAGTDTQYF

j_call: TRBJ1-2
cdr3_length: 14
d_call: NA
v_call: TRBV4-1
clone_size: few
cdr3_nt: TGCGCCAGCAGCCAAGAATACAGGGACTATGGCTACACCTTC
cdr3_aa: CASSQEYRDYGYTF

j_call: TRBJ2-7
cdr3_length: 15
d_call: TRBD1
v_call: TRBV5-8
clone_size: NA
cdr3_nt: TGTGCCAGCAGCTTGGTGGGGACAGGGCCATACGAGCAGTACTTC
cdr3_aa: CASSLVGTGPYEQYF

j_call: TRBJ2-3
cdr3_length: 16
d_call: TRBD2
v_call: TRBV5-1
clone_size: NA
cdr3_nt: TGCGCCAGCACGACACCGAGCGGGGGGGCCGTAGATACGCAGTATTTT
cdr3_aa: CASTTPSGGAVDTQYF

j_call: TRBJ2-1
cdr3_length: 17
d_call: TRBD2
v_call: TRBV7-8
clone_size: NA
cdr3_nt: TGTGCCAGCAGTACTAGCGGGGGGGCAAGACCGGACAATGAGCAGTTCTTC
cdr3_aa: CASSTSGGARPDNEQFF

j_call: TRBJ1-1
cdr3_length: 12
d_call: NA
v_call: TRBV2
clone_size: NA
cdr3_nt: NA
cdr3_aa: CASILGEAEAFF

j_call: TRBJ2-2
cdr3_length: 15
d_call: TRBD2
v_call: TRBV7-8
clone_size: NA
cdr3_nt: TGTGCCAGCAGCTTTAGCGGGGGGGCCCCCGGGGAGCTGTTTTTT
cdr3_aa: CASSFSGGAPGELFF

j_call: TRBJ2-3
cdr3_length: 16
d_call: TRBD2
v_call: TRBV10-3
clone_size: once
cdr3_nt: TGTGCCATCAGGGGACTAAACAGACAAGGTGCAGATACGCAGTATTTT
cdr3_aa: CAIRGLNRQGADTQYF

j_call: TRBJ1-5
cdr3_length: 14
d_call: NA
v_call: TRBV6-1
clone_size: NA
cdr3_nt: TGTGCCAGCAAGTGGGCCCTAAACAATCAGCCCCAGCATTTT
cdr3_aa: CASKWALNNQPQHF

j_call: TRBJ2-2
cdr3_length: 17
d_call: TRBD2
v_call: TRBV7-6
clone_size: NA
cdr3_nt: TGTGCCAGCAGCCGTCTAGCGGGGGGCCCCGCCGCGGGGGAGCTGTTTTTT
cdr3_aa: CASSRLAGGPAAGELFF

j_call: TRBJ2-2
cdr3_length: 17
d_call: NA
v_call: TRBV19
clone_size: few
cdr3_nt: TGTGCCAGTAGTATTGCATCGGTCCTCGAGGCCACCGGGGAGCTGTTTTTT
cdr3_aa: CASSIASVLEATGELFF

j_call: TRBJ2-7
cdr3_length: 16
d_call: TRBD1
v_call: TRBV5-5
clone_size: NA
cdr3_nt: TGTGCCAGCAGCTCGACTTACAGGGGAGACTTCTACGAGCAGTACTTC
cdr3_aa: CASSSTYRGDFYEQYF

j_call: TRBJ2-7
cdr3_length: 13
d_call: NA
v_call: TRBV30
clone_size: NA
cdr3_nt: TGTGCTGTAGAAGCGGCGACACTCTACGAGCAGTACTTC
cdr3_aa: CAVEAATLYEQYF

j_call: TRBJ2-7
cdr3_length: 14
d_call: NA
v_call: TRBV7-8
clone_size: NA
cdr3_nt: TGTGCCAGCAGCTTAGTTCCGGGGACCTACGAGCAGTACTTC
cdr3_aa: CASSLVPGTYEQYF

j_call: TRBJ2-3
cdr3_length: 14
d_call: TRBD2
v_call: TRBV5-1
clone_size: NA
cdr3_nt: TGCGCCAGCAAGGTAGCGGGGGGCACAGATACGCAGTATTTT
cdr3_aa: CASKVAGGTDTQYF

j_call: TRBJ2-1
cdr3_length: 11
d_call: TRBD2
v_call: TRBV5-4
clone_size: few
cdr3_nt: TGTGCCAGCAGCTGGGGGGGTGAGCAGTTCTTC
cdr3_aa: CASSWGGEQFF

j_call: TRBJ2-1
cdr3_length: 13
d_call: NA
v_call: TRBV5-6
clone_size: NA
cdr3_nt: TGTGCCAGCAGCTTGGGACTCTACAATGAGCAGTTCTTC
cdr3_aa: CASSLGLYNEQFF

j_call: TRBJ2-5
cdr3_length: 16
d_call: TRBD2
v_call: TRBV5-6
clone_size: NA
cdr3_nt: TGTGCCAGCAGCTTGACTAGCGGGGGGCTAGTAGAGACCCAGTACTTC
cdr3_aa: CASSLTSGGLVETQYF